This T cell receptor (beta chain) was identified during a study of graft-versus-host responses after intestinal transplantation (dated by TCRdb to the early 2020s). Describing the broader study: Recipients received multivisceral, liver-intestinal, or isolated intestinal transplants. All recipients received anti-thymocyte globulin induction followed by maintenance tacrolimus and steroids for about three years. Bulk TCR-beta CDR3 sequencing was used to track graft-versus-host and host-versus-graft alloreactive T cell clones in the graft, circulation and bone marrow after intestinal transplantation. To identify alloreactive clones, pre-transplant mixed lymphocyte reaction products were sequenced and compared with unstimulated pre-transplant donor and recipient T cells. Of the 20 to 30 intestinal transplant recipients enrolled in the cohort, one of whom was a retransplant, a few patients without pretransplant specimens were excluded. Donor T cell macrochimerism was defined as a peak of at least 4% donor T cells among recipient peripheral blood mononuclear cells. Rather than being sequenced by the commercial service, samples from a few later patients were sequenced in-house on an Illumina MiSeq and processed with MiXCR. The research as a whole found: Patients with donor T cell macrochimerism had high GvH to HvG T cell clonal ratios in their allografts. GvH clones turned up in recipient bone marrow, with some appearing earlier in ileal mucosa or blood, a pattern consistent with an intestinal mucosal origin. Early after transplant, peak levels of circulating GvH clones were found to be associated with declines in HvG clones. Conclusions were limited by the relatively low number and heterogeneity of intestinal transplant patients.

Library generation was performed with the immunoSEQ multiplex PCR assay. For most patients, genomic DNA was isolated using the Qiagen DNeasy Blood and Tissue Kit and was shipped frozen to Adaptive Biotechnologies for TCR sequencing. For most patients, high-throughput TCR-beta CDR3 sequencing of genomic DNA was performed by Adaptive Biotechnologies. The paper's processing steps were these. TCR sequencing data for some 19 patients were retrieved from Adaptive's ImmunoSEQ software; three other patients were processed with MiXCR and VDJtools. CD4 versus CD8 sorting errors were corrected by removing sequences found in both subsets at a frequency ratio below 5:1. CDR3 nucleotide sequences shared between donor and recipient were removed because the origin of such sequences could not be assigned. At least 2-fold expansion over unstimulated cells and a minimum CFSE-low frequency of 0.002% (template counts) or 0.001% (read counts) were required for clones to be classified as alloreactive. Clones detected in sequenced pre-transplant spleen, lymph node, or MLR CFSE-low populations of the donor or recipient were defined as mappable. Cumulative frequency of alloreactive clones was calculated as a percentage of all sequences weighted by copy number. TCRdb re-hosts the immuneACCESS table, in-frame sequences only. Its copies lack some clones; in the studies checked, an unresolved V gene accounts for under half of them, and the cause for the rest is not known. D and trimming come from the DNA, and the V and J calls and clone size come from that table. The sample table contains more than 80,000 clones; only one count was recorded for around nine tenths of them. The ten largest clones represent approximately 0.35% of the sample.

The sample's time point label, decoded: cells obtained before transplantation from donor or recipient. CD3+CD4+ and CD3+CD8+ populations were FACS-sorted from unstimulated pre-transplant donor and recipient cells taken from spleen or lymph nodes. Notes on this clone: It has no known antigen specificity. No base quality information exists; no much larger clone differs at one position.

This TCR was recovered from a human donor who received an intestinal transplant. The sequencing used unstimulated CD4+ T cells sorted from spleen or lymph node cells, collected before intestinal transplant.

Here is the DNA: TGCGCCAGCAGATCCAGTAGCGGGAGCTCCTACGAGCAGTACTTC. Translated, this gives CASRSSSGSSYEQYF. The chain is assembled from TRBV10-2 and TRBJ2-7, with 9 bases aligning to TRBD2. Germline trimming: 6 bases from V, 0 bases from J; junction bases outside gene matches: 6. Via the germline V gene, CDR1 is WSHSY and CDR2 SAAADI. Reading from cysteine to phenylalanine, the CDR3 counts 15 amino acids. Of all the DNA, just the CDR3 is kept, 45 bases in frame from base 1.